This section outlines one T cell receptor beta chain sequence together with its context. Antigen specificity is unknown. This specimen belongs to a study of human thymus T cells. Only in-frame clones appear in the TCRdb table, and some are missing; sequencing was by immunoSEQ multiplex PCR. The repertoire holds 45,000 to 50,000 clones, just under 95% seen once, with approximately 0.15% in the top ten. Donation came from healthy Finnish infants having corrective surgery for congenital heart defects. Study results and limitations: Biased V and J segment usage appeared in thymus and peripheral blood.

The sample consisted of blood. The receptor was derived from a girl under three years old with a congenital heart defect but otherwise immunologically healthy.

The CDR3: CASSYCRGGVGKETQYF. Written as DNA, the CDR3 is TGTGCCAGCAGTTACTGCAGGGGGGGCGTAGGTAAAGAGACCCAGTACTTC. This chain links TRBV27 with TRBJ2-5, with D possibly being TRBD1 or TRBD2 (7 bases each). The CDR3 sequence is 17 residues long. V was clipped by 4 bases and J by 3 bases, with 21 bases between them. From germline, CDR1 is MNHEY and CDR2 SMNVEV (reference sequence).